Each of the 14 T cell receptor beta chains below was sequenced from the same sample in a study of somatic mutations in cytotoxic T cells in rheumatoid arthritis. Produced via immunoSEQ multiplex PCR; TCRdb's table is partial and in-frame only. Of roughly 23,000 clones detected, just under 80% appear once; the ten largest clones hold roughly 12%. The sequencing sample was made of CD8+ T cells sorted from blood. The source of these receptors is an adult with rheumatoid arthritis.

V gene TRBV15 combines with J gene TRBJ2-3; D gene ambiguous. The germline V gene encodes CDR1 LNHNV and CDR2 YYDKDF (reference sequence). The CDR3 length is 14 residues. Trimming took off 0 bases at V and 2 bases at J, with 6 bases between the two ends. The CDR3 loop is CATSRDTTTDTQYF. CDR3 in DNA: TGTGCCACCAGCAGAGATACCACCACAGATACGCAGTATTTT.

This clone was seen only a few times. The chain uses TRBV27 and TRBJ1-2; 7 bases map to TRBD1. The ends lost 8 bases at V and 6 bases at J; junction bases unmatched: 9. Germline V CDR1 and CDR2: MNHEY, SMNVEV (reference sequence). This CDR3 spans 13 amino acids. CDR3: CASGVFTGDGYTF. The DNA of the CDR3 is TGTGCCAGCGGTGTCTTCACAGGGGATGGCTACACCTTC.

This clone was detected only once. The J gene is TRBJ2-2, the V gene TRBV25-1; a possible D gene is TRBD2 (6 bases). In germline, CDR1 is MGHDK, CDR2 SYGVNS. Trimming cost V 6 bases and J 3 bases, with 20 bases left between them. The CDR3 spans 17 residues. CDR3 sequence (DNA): TGTGCCAGCAGCCCCGTCGGGGGTTTTGGGCACACCGGGGAGCTGTTTTTT. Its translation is CASSPVGGFGHTGELFF.

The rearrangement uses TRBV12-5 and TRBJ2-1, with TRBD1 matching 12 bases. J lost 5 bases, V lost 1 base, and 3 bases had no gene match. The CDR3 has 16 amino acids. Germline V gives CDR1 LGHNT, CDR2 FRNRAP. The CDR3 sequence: CASGLGDRGPDNEQFF. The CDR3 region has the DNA TGTGCTAGTGGTTTGGGGGACAGGGGGCCGGACAATGAGCAGTTCTTC. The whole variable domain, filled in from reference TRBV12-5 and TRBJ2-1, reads DARVTQTPRHKVTEMGQEVTMRCQPILGHNTVFWYRQTMMQGLELLAYFRNRAPLDDSGMPKDRFSAEMPDATLATLKIQPSEPRDSAVYFCASGLGDRGPDNEQFFGPGTRLTVL.

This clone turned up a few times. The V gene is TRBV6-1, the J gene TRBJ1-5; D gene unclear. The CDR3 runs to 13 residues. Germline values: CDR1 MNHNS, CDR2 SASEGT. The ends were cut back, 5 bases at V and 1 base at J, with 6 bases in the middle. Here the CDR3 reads CASSYDSNQPQHF. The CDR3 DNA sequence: TGTGCCAGCAGTTATGACAGCAATCAGCCCCAGCATTTT.

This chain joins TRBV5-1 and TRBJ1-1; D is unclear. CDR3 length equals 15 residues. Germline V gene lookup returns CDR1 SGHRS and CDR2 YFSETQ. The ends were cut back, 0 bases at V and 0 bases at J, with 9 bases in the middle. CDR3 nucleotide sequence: TGCGCCAGCAGCTTGGCGGACGGCGTGAACACTGAAGCTTTCTTT. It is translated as CASSLADGVNTEAFF.

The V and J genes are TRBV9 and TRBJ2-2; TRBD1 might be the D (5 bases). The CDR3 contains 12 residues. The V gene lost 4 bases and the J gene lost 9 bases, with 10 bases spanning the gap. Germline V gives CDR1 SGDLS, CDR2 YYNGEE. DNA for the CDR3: TGTGCCAGCAGCAGTAGGGGTAGGGAGCTGTTTTTT. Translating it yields CASSSRGRELFF.

The CDR3 spells CSVGVGRGGTEAFF. CDR3 coding DNA: TGCAGCGTCGGGGTGGGCAGGGGCGGCACTGAAGCTTTCTTT. This chain joins TRBV29-1 and TRBJ1-1, with D perhaps TRBD1 (6 bases). Between the trimmed V and J ends, which lost 6 bases and 4 bases, there was a span of 18 bases. Germline lookup yields CDR1 SQVTM and CDR2 ANQGSEA. The CDR3 sequence is 14 residues long.

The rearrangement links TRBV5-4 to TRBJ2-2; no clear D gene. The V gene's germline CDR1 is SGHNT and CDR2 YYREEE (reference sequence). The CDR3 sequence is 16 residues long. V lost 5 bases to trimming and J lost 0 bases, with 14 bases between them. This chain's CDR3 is CASSELMTPNTGELFF. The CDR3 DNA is TGTGCCAGCAGTGAACTAATGACCCCGAACACCGGGGAGCTGTTTTTT.

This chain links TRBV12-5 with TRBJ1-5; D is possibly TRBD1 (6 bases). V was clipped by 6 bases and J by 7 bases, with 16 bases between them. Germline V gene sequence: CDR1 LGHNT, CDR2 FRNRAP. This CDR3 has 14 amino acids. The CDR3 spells CASGTGEVYQPQHF. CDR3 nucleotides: TGTGCTAGTGGGACAGGAGAGGTATACCAGCCCCAGCATTTT.

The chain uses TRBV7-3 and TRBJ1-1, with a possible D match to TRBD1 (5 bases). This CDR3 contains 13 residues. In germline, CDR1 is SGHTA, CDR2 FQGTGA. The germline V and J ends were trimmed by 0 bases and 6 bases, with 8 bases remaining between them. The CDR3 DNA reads TGTGCCAGCAGCTTAACCCAGGGCGCTGAAGCTTTCTTT. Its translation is CASSLTQGAEAFF.

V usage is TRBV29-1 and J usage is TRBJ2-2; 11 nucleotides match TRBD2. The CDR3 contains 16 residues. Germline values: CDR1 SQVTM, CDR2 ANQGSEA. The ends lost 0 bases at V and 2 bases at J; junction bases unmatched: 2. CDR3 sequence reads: CSVEELAGVNTGELFF. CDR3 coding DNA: TGCAGCGTTGAAGAACTAGCGGGGGTTAACACCGGGGAGCTGTTTTTT.

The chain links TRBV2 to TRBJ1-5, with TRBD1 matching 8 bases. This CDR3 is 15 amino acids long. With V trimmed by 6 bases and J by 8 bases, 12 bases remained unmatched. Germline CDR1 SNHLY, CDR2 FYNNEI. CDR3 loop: CASRQTGDWMKPQHF. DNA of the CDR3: TGTGCCAGCAGGCAGACAGGGGATTGGATGAAGCCCCAGCATTTT.

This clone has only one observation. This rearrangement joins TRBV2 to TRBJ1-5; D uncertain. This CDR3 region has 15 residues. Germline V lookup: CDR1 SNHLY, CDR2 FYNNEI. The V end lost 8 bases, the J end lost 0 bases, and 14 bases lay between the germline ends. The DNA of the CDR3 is TGTGCCAGCGGACCCTCCGAGGGTAGCAATCAGCCCCAGCATTTT. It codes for CASGPSEGSNQPQHF.